One T cell receptor beta chain is described in this entry. This sample was taken from a study of blood T cell repertoires in COVID-19. Study background: Collection of acute and convalescent COVID-19 samples took place in the United States, Italy and Spain. Sources were T cells, B-cell-depleted T cells, or PBMCs; the material itself was cDNA or gDNA.

In the study's own analysis: Estimated nucleated cell counts came from reference gene primer amplification. The table came from immunoSEQ multiplex PCR; TCRdb's copy has only in-frame clones and leaves some out. V, J and clone size are those of that table, while D and trimming were read from the DNA. The sample includes 250,000 or so clones, just over 85% of them seen just once. Deletions cut 2 bases from V and 2 bases from J, with 6 bases between. This CDR3 is built from 13 residues. The chain links TRBV12-3 or TRBV12-4 to TRBJ1-2, with D possibly TRBD1 on 5 matching bases. This TCR derives from a man aged 80 or over with acute or convalescent COVID-19. Specimen: peripheral blood. In DNA, the CDR3 is TGTGCCAGCAGTTTAAGACAGAACTATGGCTACACCTTC. This gives the protein CASSLRQNYGYTF.